Presented here are 8 T cell receptor beta chains from one specimen sequenced in a study of cytomegalovirus exposure and HLA in healthy donors. This PCR relied on a set of 60 Vbeta primers and 13 Jbeta primers. Profiled with immunoSEQ multiplex PCR; TCRdb holds only in-frame clones, not every one. Its clone listing holds under 90,000 clones. The sample comprised PBMCs. The receptors here all came from a man in his fifties or sixties in good health and CMV-seropositive.

This sequence joins TRBV7-2 and TRBJ2-7; tentatively, D is TRBD1 (5 bases). Germline V gives CDR1 SGHTA, CDR2 FQGNSA. The ends were cut back, 6 bases at V and 7 bases at J, with 25 bases in the middle. This CDR3 contains 16 residues. In nucleotides, the CDR3 is TGTGCCAGCAGTTCCGGTTATGCAGGGCGGTTCGGAGAGCAGTACGTC. Translation: CASSSGYAGRFGEQYV.

The chain employs TRBV5-8 and TRBJ1-5; the D is unclear. The V end was cut by 2 bases, the J end by 4 bases, with 7 bases between. The CDR3 is made up of 13 amino acids. CDR1 and CDR2 (germline): SGHTS, YDEGEE. CDR3 nucleotides: TGTGCCAGCAGCTTCGTAGAGAATCAGCCCCAGCATTTT. Translated: CASSFVENQPQHF.

This chain joins TRBV19 and TRBJ1-1; possibly TRBD1 for D (5 bases). The germline CDR1 and CDR2 sequences are LNHDA and SQIVND (reference sequence). The V end was cut by 6 bases, the J end by 1 base, with 12 bases between. CDR3 length: 14 residues. DNA of the CDR3: TGTGCCAGTAGGCCGGGACTAGAGAACACTGAAGCTTTCTTT. This encodes CASRPGLENTEAFF.

The chain recombines TRBV7-2 with TRBJ2-5; 9 bases are a match to TRBD1. CDR3 length: 15 amino acids. Per the germline V gene, CDR1 is SGHTA and CDR2 is FQGNSA. V shed 7 bases and J 5 bases; nucleotides not matched to a gene: 11. The CDR3 region has the DNA TGTGCCAGCAACAAAGACGGGACAGGGCTGGAGACCCAGTACTTC. This translates into CASNKDGTGLETQYF.

The chain is built from TRBV19 and TRBJ1-1, with a weak D call TRBD1 (5 bases). Germline assignment: CDR1 LNHDA and CDR2 SQIVND (reference sequence). This CDR3 spans 13 amino acids. The germline V and J ends were trimmed by 2 bases and 5 bases, with 9 bases remaining between them. The CDR3, as DNA: TGTGCCAGTAGTATACAGGGAAGGACTGAAGCTTTCTTT. It codes for CASSIQGRTEAFF.

The chain uses TRBV27 and TRBJ1-1, with D possibly matching TRBD1 (6 bases). V shed 6 bases and J shed 1 base, with 15 bases lying between them. The germline gives CDR1 MNHEY, CDR2 SMNVEV (reference sequence). The CDR3 sequence is 15 residues long. Here the CDR3 reads CASRDRPTSNTEAFF. CDR3 DNA: TGTGCCAGCAGAGACAGGCCGACGTCGAACACTGAAGCTTTCTTT.

The gene calls are TRBV11-2 and TRBJ2-2; D unresolved. Germline assignment: CDR1 SGHAT and CDR2 FQNNGV. The V and J ends lost 3 bases and 9 bases respectively, with 11 bases between them. The CDR3 length is 13 residues. DNA for the CDR3: TGTGCCAGCAGCTTTATCATGGAGCGGGAGCTGTTTTTT. It yields the protein CASSFIMERELFF.

CDR3 amino acids: CAAGGGSLEGYTF. In nucleotides, the CDR3 is TGTGCCGCTGGGGGGGGATCCCTTGAGGGCTACACCTTC. The rearrangement uses TRBV28 and TRBJ1-2, with a possible D match to TRBD1 (5 bases). Germline V CDR1 and CDR2: MDHEN, SYDVKM. The ends were cut back, 11 bases at V and 8 bases at J, with 21 bases in the middle. The CDR3 is made up of 13 amino acids.